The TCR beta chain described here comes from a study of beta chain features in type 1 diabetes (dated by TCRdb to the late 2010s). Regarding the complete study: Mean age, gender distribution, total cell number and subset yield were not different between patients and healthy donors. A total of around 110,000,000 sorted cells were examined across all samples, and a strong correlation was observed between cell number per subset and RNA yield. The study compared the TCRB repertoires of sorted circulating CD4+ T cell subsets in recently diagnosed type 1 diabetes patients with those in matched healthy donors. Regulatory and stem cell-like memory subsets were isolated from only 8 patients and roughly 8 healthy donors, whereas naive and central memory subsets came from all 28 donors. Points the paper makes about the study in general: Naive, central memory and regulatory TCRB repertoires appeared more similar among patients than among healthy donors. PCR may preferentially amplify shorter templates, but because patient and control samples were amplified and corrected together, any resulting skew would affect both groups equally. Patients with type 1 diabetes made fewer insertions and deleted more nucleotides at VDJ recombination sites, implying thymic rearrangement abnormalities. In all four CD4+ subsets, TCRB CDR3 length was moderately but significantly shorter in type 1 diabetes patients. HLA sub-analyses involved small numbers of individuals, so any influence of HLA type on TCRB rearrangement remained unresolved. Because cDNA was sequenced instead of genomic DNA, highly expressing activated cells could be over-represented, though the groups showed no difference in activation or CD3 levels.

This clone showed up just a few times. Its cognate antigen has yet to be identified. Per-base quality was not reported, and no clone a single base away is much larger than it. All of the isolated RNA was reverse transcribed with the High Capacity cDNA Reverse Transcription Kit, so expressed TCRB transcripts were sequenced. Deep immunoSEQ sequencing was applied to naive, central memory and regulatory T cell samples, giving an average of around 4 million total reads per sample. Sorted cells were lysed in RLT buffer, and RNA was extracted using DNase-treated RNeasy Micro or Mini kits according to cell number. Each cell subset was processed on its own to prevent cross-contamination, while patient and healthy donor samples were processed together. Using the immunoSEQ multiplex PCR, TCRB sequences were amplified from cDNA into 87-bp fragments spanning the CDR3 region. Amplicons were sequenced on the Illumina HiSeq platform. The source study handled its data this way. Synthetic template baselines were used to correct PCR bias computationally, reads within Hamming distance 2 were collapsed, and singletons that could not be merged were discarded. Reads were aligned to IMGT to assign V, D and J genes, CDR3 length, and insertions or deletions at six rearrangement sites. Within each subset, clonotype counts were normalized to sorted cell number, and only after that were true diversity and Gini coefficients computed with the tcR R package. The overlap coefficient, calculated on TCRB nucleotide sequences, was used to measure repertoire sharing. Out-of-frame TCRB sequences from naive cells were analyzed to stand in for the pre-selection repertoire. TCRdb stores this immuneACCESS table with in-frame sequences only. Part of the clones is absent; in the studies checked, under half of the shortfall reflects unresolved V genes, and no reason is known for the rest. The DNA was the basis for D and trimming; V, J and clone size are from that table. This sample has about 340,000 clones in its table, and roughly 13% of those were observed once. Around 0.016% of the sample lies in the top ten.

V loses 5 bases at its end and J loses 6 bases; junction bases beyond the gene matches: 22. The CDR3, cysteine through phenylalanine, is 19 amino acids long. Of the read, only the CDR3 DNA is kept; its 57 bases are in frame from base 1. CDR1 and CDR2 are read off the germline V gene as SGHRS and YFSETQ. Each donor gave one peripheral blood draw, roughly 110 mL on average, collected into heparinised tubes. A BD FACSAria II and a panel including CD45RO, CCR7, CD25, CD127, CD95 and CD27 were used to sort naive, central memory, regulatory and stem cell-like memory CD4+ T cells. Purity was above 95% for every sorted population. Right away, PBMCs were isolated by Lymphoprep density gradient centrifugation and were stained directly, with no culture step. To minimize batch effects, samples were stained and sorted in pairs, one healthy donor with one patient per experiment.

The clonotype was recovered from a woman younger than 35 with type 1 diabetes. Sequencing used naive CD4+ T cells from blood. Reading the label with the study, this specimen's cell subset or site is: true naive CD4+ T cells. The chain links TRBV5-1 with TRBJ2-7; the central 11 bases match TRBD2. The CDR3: CASRALPRLAGITAGEQYF. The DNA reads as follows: TGCGCCAGCAGAGCCCTACCCAGACTAGCGGGAATCACCGCGGGCGAGCAGTACTTC. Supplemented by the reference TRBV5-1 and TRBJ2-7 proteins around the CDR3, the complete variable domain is KAGVTQTPRYLIKTRGQQVTLSCSPISGHRSVSWYQQTPGQGLQFLFEYFSETQRNKGNFPGRFSGRQFSNSRSEMNVSTLELGDSALYLCASRALPRLAGITAGEQYFGPGTRLTVT.